The 2 T cell receptor beta chains listed next were all sequenced from one sample in a study of T-cell reconstitution after alpha-beta-depleted transplantation in children. A TCRbeta library incorporating unique molecular identifiers was prepared. TCRdb re-called the PCR reads through MiXCR, storing one row per CDR3 protein. The sample shows 330,000 or so distinct CDR3 sequences, 9% to 12% of them seen only once. The specimen was PBMCs from the stem cell graft donor, collected from the stem cell graft. These receptors all stem from a human donor who donated a stem cell graft to a child with acute lymphoblastic leukemia.

This clonotype was counted ten times or more. This chain connects TRBV7-2 to TRBJ2-2; D is unclear. V gave up 1 base and J gave up 7 bases, with 13 bases separating them. Germline V CDR1 and CDR2: SGHTA, FQGNSA. CDR3 length: 15 amino acids. The CDR3: CASSLDGVTGGELFF. The CDR3 nucleotides are TGTGCCAGCAGCTTAGATGGGGTGACCGGCGGGGAGCTGTTTTTT.

This rearrangement joins TRBV5-4 to TRBJ2-3, with D tentatively TRBD2 (5 bases). The V end was cut by 10 bases, the J end by 0 bases, with 18 bases between. The V gene's germline CDR1 is SGHNT and CDR2 YYREEE (reference sequence). This CDR3 comprises 15 residues. The CDR3 coding sequence is TGTGCCGCCGGGGTGGTCCCGACCAGCACAGATACGCAGTATTTT. It translates to CAAGVVPTSTDTQYF.